The sequence of this TCR beta chain was determined in a study of cytomegalovirus exposure and HLA in healthy donors. General study findings and limits: A few CMV-associated chains proved CMV antigen-specific in vitro. A later analysis, which compared TCR beta chains of equal frequency, found the HLA-associated ones more clonally expanded.

Healthy bone marrow donors made up the donors. The CDR3 sequence is 14 residues long. V dropped 4 bases and J dropped 3 bases, with 12 bases sitting between them. CDR1 and CDR2 from the germline V gene are SGHVS and FQNEAQ. Primers: 60 Vbeta forward and 13 Jbeta reverse. Measured with immunoSEQ multiplex PCR; TCRdb has only the in-frame clones, and not every one. Of approximately 150,000 clones listed, 60% to 85% are singletons. A remark on this clone: Its specificity is not known.

Material for sequencing was PBMCs. This chain uses TRBV7-8 with TRBJ2-5; D might be TRBD2 (5 bases). This clonotype was sampled from a man aged 45-65 years in good health and CMV-seropositive. CDR3 DNA: TGTGCCAGCAGCTATCCGGGAACAGAAGAGACCCAGTACTTC. It encodes CASSYPGTEETQYF.